These T cell receptor beta chains were read from a single sample in a study of T cells in Graves' hyperthyroidism and ophthalmopathy. TCRdb redid the calling of the multiplex PCR reads with MiXCR, one entry per CDR3 protein. The table shows about 280,000 distinct CDR3 sequences, with 20% to 30% occurring only once. Sequenced sample: blood. All receptors come from a man aged 35-49 years with Graves' hyperthyroidism that later progressed to Graves' ophthalmopathy. CDR3s include the opening cysteine and the closing phenylalanine or tryptophan. The D gene is left open where the match is weak.

J | V | D | length | CDR3
TRBJ2-7 | TRBV19 | TRBD1 | 16 | CASSIGMGQGFPEQYF
TRBJ2-2 | TRBV28 | TRBD2 | 17 | CASSFGTSGGATGELFF
TRBJ2-6 | TRBV11-2 | NA | 18 | CASRRGGGPFSGANVLTF
TRBJ2-7 | TRBV12-3/TRBV12-4 | NA | 14 | CASSLSRLVREQYF
TRBJ1-5 | TRBV12-3/TRBV12-4 | NA | 17 | CASSPPRWDGLNQPQHF
TRBJ2-7 | TRBV4-2 | NA | 13 | CASSMQGSHEQYF
TRBJ2-7 | TRBV6-5 | TRBD1 | 16 | CASSTLSRDRWHEQYF
TRBJ2-2 | TRBV24-1 | NA | 15 | CATRETGGGTGELFF
TRBJ1-1 | TRBV18 | NA | 14 | CASSPQKDNTEAFF
TRBJ1-1 | TRBV20-1 | NA | 12 | CSALSSDTEAFF
TRBJ2-3 | TRBV5-1 | NA | 14 | CASSSSRYTDTQYF
TRBJ2-1 | TRBV5-4 | NA | 14 | CASSLLGRTGEQFF
TRBJ2-2 | TRBV29-1 | NA | 11 | CSAGPKGELFF
TRBJ1-2 | TRBV6-1 | NA | 15 | CASRPPGTPMGGYTF
TRBJ2-7 | TRBV7-2 | NA | 14 | CASSQLSGTVEQYF
TRBJ2-7 | TRBV5-1 | NA | 14 | CASSLRQGSYEQYF
TRBJ2-7 | TRBV7-2 | TRBD1 | 15 | CASSLVWDSPYEQYF
TRBJ2-5 | TRBV7-2 | NA | 14 | CASRDNKGWFTQYF
TRBJ1-3 | TRBV6-5 | NA | 14 | CASRADYSGNTIYF
TRBJ2-7 | TRBV29-1 | NA | 13 | CSVESGAFSEQYF
TRBJ2-7 | TRBV12-3/TRBV12-4 | NA | 16 | CASSLAQDSGLYEQYF
TRBJ1-6 | TRBV13 | TRBD1 | 17 | CASSPFSTGTGGSPLHF
TRBJ2-6 | TRBV6-1 | NA | 11 | CASSEAQDPTF
TRBJ2-7 | TRBV7-3 | TRBD2 | 19 | CASSLRGRASGRYPYEQYF
TRBJ2-7 | TRBV5-1 | TRBD1 | 20 | CASSSVPGQGVNLFGYEQYF
TRBJ2-2 | TRBV24-1 | NA | 15 | CATSDRTYPTGELFF
TRBJ2-5 | TRBV11-3 | NA | 13 | CASSASEWETQYF
TRBJ2-2 | TRBV2 | NA | 18 | CASSVPRELGANTGELFF
TRBJ2-4 | TRBV6-1 | TRBD1 | 17 | CASRSKDRDQAQNIQYF
TRBJ1-2 | TRBV18 | NA | 15 | CASSSGGPTGYGYTF
TRBJ2-7 | TRBV29-1 | NA | 13 | CSVELGSPGEQYF
TRBJ2-5 | TRBV11-2 | NA | 14 | CASSFGWGGETQYF
TRBJ1-1 | TRBV20-1 | NA | 15 | CSARDFSLGNTEAFF
TRBJ2-5 | TRBV11-2 | TRBD1 | 16 | CASTRRTGGLGETQYF